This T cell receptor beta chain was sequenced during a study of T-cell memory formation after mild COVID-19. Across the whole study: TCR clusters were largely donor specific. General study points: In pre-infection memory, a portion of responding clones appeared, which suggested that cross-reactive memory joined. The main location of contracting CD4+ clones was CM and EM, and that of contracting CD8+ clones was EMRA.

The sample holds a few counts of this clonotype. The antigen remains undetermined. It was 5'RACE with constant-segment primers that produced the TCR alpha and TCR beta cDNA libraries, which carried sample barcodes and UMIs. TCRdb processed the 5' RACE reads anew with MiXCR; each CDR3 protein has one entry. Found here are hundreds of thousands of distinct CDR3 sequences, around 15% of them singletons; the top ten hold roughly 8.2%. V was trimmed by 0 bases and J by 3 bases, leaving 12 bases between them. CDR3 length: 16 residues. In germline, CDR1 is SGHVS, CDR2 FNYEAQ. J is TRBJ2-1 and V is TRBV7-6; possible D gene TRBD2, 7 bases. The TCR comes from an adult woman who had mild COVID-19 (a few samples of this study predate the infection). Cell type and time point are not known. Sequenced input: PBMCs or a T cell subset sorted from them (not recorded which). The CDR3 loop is CASSLAGGGGYNEQFF. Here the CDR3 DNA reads TGTGCCAGCAGCTTAGCGGGCGGGGGCGGCTACAATGAGCAGTTCTTC.